This T cell receptor beta chain was found in a study of OX40 agonist ivuxolimab in advanced cancers. Sequencing used immunoSEQ multiplex PCR; TCRdb keeps in-frame clones, though not all of them. The data show approximately 19,000 clones, around 80% seen once. This receptor was obtained from an adult with an advanced solid tumor such as melanoma, head and neck, liver or kidney cancer. This material consisted of CD4+ or CD8+ T cells sorted from blood, taken in a trial of the OX40 agonist ivuxolimab.

The CDR3 nucleotides are TGTGCCAGTAGTGCCAGAGACACAGATACGCAGTATTTT. The encoded protein is CASSARDTDTQYF. The chain combines TRBV19 with TRBJ2-3; D remains ambiguous. V was clipped by 5 bases and J by 2 bases, with 8 bases between them. The CDR3 length is 13 residues. In germline, CDR1 is LNHDA, CDR2 SQIVND (reference sequence). Combining the CDR3 with reference TRBV19 and TRBJ2-3 gives the whole variable domain DGGITQSPKYLFRKEGQNVTLSCEQNLNHDAMYWYRQDPGQGLRLIYYSQIVNDFQKGDIAEGYSVSREKKESFPLTVTSAQKNPTAFYLCASSARDTDTQYFGPGTRLTVL.